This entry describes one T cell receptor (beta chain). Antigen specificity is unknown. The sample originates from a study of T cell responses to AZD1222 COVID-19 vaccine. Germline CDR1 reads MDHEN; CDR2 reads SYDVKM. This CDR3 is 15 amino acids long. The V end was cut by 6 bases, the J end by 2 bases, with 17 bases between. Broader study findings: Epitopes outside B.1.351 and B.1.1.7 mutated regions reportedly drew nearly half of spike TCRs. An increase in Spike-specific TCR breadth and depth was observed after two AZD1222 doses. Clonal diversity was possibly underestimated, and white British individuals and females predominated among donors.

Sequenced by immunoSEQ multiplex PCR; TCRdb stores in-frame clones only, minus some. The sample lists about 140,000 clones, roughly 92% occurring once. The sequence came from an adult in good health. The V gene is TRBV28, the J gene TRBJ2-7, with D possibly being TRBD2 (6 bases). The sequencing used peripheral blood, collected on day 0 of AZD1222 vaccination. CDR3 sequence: CASRQTQRTTYEQYF. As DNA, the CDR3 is TGTGCCAGCAGACAGACTCAACGGACTACCTACGAGCAGTACTTC.